Listed here are 25 T cell receptor beta chains from one sample, sequenced in a study of CD8 T cells in ankylosing spondylitis. In TCRdb, the 5' RACE reads were re-called with MiXCR into one record per CDR3 protein. The sample includes some 220,000 distinct CDR3 sequences, roughly a tenth of them seen just once. Sequenced sample: blood, either unsorted or a sorted T cell fraction (not recorded which). These receptors all come from a male donor with ankylosing spondylitis or in good health (not recorded which).

Many counts were recorded for this clonotype. The chain links TRBV12-3 or TRBV12-4 to TRBJ2-1; no firm D call. The CDR3 totals 11 residues. V was pared by 7 bases and J by 4 bases, with 5 bases between. CDR3 region: CASTVYNEQFF. For the CDR3, the DNA is TGTGCCAGCACCGTTTACAATGAGCAGTTCTTC.

This clonotype was counted ten times or more. V usage is TRBV12-3 or TRBV12-4 and J usage is TRBJ2-2; D is undetermined. Trimming shortened V by 1 base and J by 6 bases, and 9 bases separated the two germline ends. The CDR3 runs to 14 residues. The CDR3 spells CASSLVEFPGELFF. DNA of the CDR3: TGTGCCAGCAGTTTAGTAGAGTTCCCCGGGGAGCTGTTTTTT.

This clonotype was seen at least ten times. The DNA for the CDR3 is TGTGCCAGCAGCTGGAAGGGGGTGAGGTACCAAGAGACCCAGTACTTC. Translation: CASSWKGVRYQETQYF. This chain uses TRBV5-6 with TRBJ2-5, with a tentative D call TRBD1 (6 bases). Germline CDR1 and CDR2: SGHDT and YYEEEE. Trimming pared 3 bases from V and 0 bases from J, leaving 15 bases between. The CDR3 has 16 amino acids. Full variable domain (rest looked up from reference TRBV5-6 and TRBJ2-5): DAGVTQSPTHLIKTRGQQVTLRCSPKSGHDTVSWYQQALGQGPQFIFQYYEEEERQRGNFPDRFSGHQFPNYSSELNVNALLLGDSALYLCASSWKGVRYQETQYFGPGTRLLVL.

Ten or more counts support this clonotype. The chain couples TRBV30 to TRBJ1-5; D perhaps matches TRBD1 (5 bases). Germline V gene data show CDR1 as GTSNPN and CDR2 as SVGIG (reference sequence). Deletions cut 0 bases from V and 0 bases from J, with 15 bases between. This CDR3 has 17 residues. The CDR3 DNA reads as TGTGCCTGGAGTGTAAACACCGGGGGGTATAGCAATCAGCCCCAGCATTTT. It yields the protein CAWSVNTGGYSNQPQHF.

As regards this clonotype: The junction shows a germline mismatch at one end, possibly a read error. The rearrangement links TRBV7-2 to TRBJ1-2, with D tentatively TRBD1 (5 bases). CDR1 and CDR2 from the germline V gene are SGHTA and FQGNSA. The CDR3 contains 15 residues. CDR3 sequence: CASSLAGGEGYGYIF. The CDR3 DNA follows: TGTGCCAGCAGCTTAGCTGGAGGGGAAGGCTATGGCTACATCTTC.

This clonotype was seen repeatedly, ten times or more. The CDR3, as DNA: TGTGCCAGCAGCCCGACTAGCGCCCAAGAGACCCAGTACTTC. This translates into CASSPTSAQETQYF. The chain joins TRBV6-1 to TRBJ2-5; 8 positions match TRBD2. CDR3 size: 14 residues. In germline, CDR1 is MNHNS, CDR2 SASEGT. V lost 6 bases, J lost 1 base, and 4 bases stayed unmatched.

This clonotype appeared many times. The rearrangement uses TRBV12-3 or TRBV12-4 and TRBJ2-5; tentative D call: TRBD2 (5 bases). Trimming removed 2 bases at V and 5 bases at J, with 9 bases between. CDR3 length: 13 residues. The CDR3 here is CASSLRGRETQYF. Written as DNA, the CDR3 is TGTGCCAGCAGTTTACGGGGAAGGGAGACCCAGTACTTC.

The rearrangement joins TRBV19 to TRBJ1-1; D gene ambiguous. CDR1 is LNHDA and CDR2 is SQIVND in the germline V gene (reference sequence). The CDR3 is made up of 14 amino acids. Trimming removed 4 bases at V and 1 base at J, with 10 bases between. DNA for the CDR3: TGTGCCAGTAGTAGGACCACAGCGAACACTGAAGCTTTCTTT. Protein sequence: CASSRTTANTEAFF. Looking up the rest from reference TRBV19 and TRBJ1-1 gives the full variable domain: DGGITQSPKYLFRKEGQNVTLSCEQNLNHDAMYWYRQDPGQGLRLIYYSQIVNDFQKGDIAEGYSVSREKKESFPLTVTSAQKNPTAFYLCASSRTTANTEAFFGQGTRLTVV.

Ten or more counts support this clonotype. V usage is TRBV20-1 and J usage is TRBJ1-2, with 9 nucleotides matching TRBD1. This CDR3 has 12 amino acids. V trimming: 2 bases; J trimming: 7 bases; junction bases outside the gene matches: 2. Germline V gene sequence: CDR1 DFQATT, CDR2 SNEGSKA (reference sequence). The CDR3: CSARKTGGGYTF. The CDR3 DNA sequence: TGCAGTGCTAGAAAGACAGGGGGTGGCTACACCTTC.

Many counts were recorded for this clonotype. The junction shows a germline mismatch at one end, possibly a read error. The genes are TRBV12-3 or TRBV12-4 and TRBJ2-7; D not resolved. The CDR3 length is 9 residues. In DNA, the CDR3 is TGTGCCAGCAGCCCGCCTCTGCACTTC. This sequence encodes CASSPPLHF.

This clonotype was seen at least ten times. The chain uses TRBV29-1 and TRBJ1-1, with a weak D call TRBD1 (5 bases). V lost 4 bases, J lost 5 bases, and 14 bases lay in between. Looked up from germline, CDR1 is SQVTM and CDR2 is ANQGSEA. The CDR3 loop spans 13 amino acids. The CDR3 bases are TGCAGCGTTGGGGGACGGATGGGGACTGAAGCTTTCTTT. As protein: CSVGGRMGTEAFF.

The chain has TRBV12-3 or TRBV12-4 and TRBJ1-1; D not resolved. V was shortened by 6 bases and J by 2 bases, with 13 bases between the two germline ends. This CDR3 is built from 14 residues. DNA for the CDR3: TGTGCCAGCAGCCCGGCGGGGTTTAACACTGAAGCTTTCTTT. Residues: CASSPAGFNTEAFF.

This clonotype was counted at least ten times. V gene TRBV5-1 combines with J gene TRBJ2-7; the match to TRBD1 covers 8 bases. Germline CDR1 SGHRS, CDR2 YFSETQ. Trimming at V came to 4 bases and at J to 2 bases, leaving 5 bases not matched to a gene. This CDR3 spans 14 amino acids. The CDR3 region has the DNA TGCGCCAGCAGCCCCGGGACAGGAACCTACGAGCAGTACTTC. Amino acids: CASSPGTGTYEQYF.

This clonotype has a count of ten or more. The chain recombines TRBV7-9 with TRBJ1-2; TRBD1 agrees at 7 bases. Losses at the gene ends were 4 bases for V and 8 bases for J; bases not matched to a gene: 4. The CDR3 is 12 residues long. Germline-derived CDR1 and CDR2 are SEHNR and FQNEAQ (reference sequence). CDR3: CASSSTGDGYTF. CDR3 in DNA: TGTGCCAGCAGCTCTACAGGGGACGGCTACACCTTC.

This clonotype was recorded at least ten times. The J gene is TRBJ2-3, the V gene TRBV5-1; D is ambiguous. V lost 0 bases and J 2 bases, leaving 7 bases between the germline ends. The CDR3 totals 14 residues. Germline values: CDR1 SGHRS, CDR2 YFSETQ. The CDR3 region has the DNA TGCGCCAGCAGCTTGGAGGCCTTCACAGATACGCAGTATTTT. Amino acid sequence: CASSLEAFTDTQYF.

The chain carries TRBV7-2 and TRBJ1-4, with 8 bases fitting TRBD1. Germline V gene data show CDR1 as SGHTA and CDR2 as FQGNSA. The junction had 5 bases not matched to a gene; V was cut back by 1 base and J by 4 bases. The CDR3 is made up of 16 amino acids. The chain's CDR3 is CASSLGQGAINEKLFF. DNA of the CDR3: TGTGCCAGCAGCTTAGGGCAGGGGGCGATTAATGAAAAACTGTTTTTT.

This clonotype was seen repeatedly, ten times or more. This rearrangement joins TRBV12-5 to TRBJ1-5; the match to TRBD1 covers 8 bases. Germline CDR1 reads LGHNT; CDR2 reads FRNRAP. V dropped 0 bases and J dropped 3; count of bases not matched to a gene: 4. The CDR3 loop spans 16 amino acids. CDR3 amino acids: CASGLVRQGFNQPQHF. CDR3 bases: TGTGCTAGTGGTTTGGTACGACAGGGGTTCAATCAGCCCCAGCATTTT.

The table lists this clonotype with many counts. The chain links TRBV4-1 to TRBJ2-5, with 7 bases fitting TRBD2. The CDR3 is 16 residues long. Germline values: CDR1 MGHRA, CDR2 YSYEKL. With 0 bases clipped from V and 2 bases from J, the junction kept 6 bases outside the gene matches. Here the CDR3 reads CASSQDGAGVQETQYF. In DNA, the CDR3 is TGCGCCAGCAGCCAAGACGGCGCGGGGGTACAAGAGACCCAGTACTTC.

This sequence joins TRBV29-1 and TRBJ1-5; D is uncertain. The CDR3 sequence is 13 residues long. Germline V gene sequence: CDR1 SQVTM, CDR2 ANQGSEA. Trimming removed 4 bases at V and 3 bases at J, with 10 bases between. This CDR3 is CSVGGLDNQPQHF. The DNA for the CDR3 is TGCAGCGTTGGAGGTCTTGACAATCAGCCCCAGCATTTT. Looking up the rest from reference TRBV29-1 and TRBJ1-5 gives the full variable domain: SAVISQKPSRDICQRGTSLTIQCQVDSQVTMMFWYRQQPGQSLTLIATANQGSEATYESGFVIDKFPISRPNLTFSTLTVSNMSPEDSSIYLCSVGGLDNQPQHFGDGTRLSIL.

The chain combines TRBV13 with TRBJ1-1; D is perhaps TRBD1 (5 bases). The CDR3 loop spans 15 amino acids. Deletions cut 1 base from V and 1 base from J, with 10 bases between. Looked up from germline, CDR1 is PRHDT and CDR2 is FYEKMQ (reference sequence). The CDR3 DNA reads as TGTGCCAGCAGCTTAGTCGGGGGAAGGAACACTGAAGCTTTCTTT. It encodes CASSLVGGRNTEAFF.

In this sample, this clonotype turned up many times. This rearrangement joins TRBV12-3 or TRBV12-4 to TRBJ2-2; D may match TRBD1 or TRBD2 (6 bases each). The CDR3 contains 15 residues. V lost 2 bases to trimming and J lost 7 bases, with 14 bases between them. The CDR3 protein is CASSLMAQGGGELFF. The CDR3 bases are TGTGCCAGCAGTTTAATGGCACAGGGAGGCGGGGAGCTGTTTTTT.

This clonotype was detected many times. The V gene is TRBV2, the J gene TRBJ1-5, with unresolved D. The CDR3 loop spans 14 amino acids. Trimming removed 0 bases from V and 6 bases from J, with 9 bases in between. Germline V CDR1 and CDR2: SNHLY, FYNNEI. The CDR3 loop reads CASSEAPGVQPQHF. The CDR3 DNA sequence: TGTGCCAGCAGTGAAGCACCTGGGGTTCAGCCCCAGCATTTT.

Many counts were recorded for this clonotype. Here the CDR3 reads CASSLVGLTIDTDTQYF. CDR3 sequence (DNA): TGTGCCAGCAGCTTAGTAGGACTGACGATTGACACAGATACGCAGTATTTT. The V call is TRBV7-8, the J call TRBJ2-3; possible D gene TRBD2, 5 bases. The V gene lost 1 base and the J gene lost 2 bases, with 16 bases spanning the gap. This CDR3 has 17 amino acids. Germline values: CDR1 SGHVS, CDR2 FQNEAQ.

This clonotype was counted at least ten times. The genes are TRBV14 and TRBJ2-2, with no clear D. Trimming removed 4 bases from V and 5 bases from J, with 14 bases in between. There are 15 residues in the CDR3. The germline V gene has CDR1 SGHDN and CDR2 FVKESK. This CDR3 reads CASSPLGVRTGELFF. For the CDR3, the DNA is TGTGCCAGCAGCCCCCTGGGTGTACGGACCGGGGAGCTGTTTTTT.

The sample holds many counts of this clonotype. V gene TRBV20-1 combines with J gene TRBJ2-1, with 8 bases fitting TRBD2. The trim removed 3 bases at V and 4 bases at J, leaving 8 bases unmatched. The CDR3 runs to 15 residues. Per germline, CDR1 DFQATT and CDR2 SNEGSKA (reference sequence). The CDR3 spells CSASPAGVGYNEQFF. CDR3 sequence (DNA): TGCAGTGCTAGCCCAGCGGGGGTTGGATACAATGAGCAGTTCTTC.